The T cell receptor (beta chain) under discussion was sequenced for a study of shared clonotypes between healthy human individuals. Study-wide findings and caveats: For naive CD4 cells, approximately 4.7% of clonotypes were shared across a handful of donors. In having few donors, the study represented limited genetic and exposure-history diversity. The study found lower generation probabilities in non-shared clonotypes than in those shared by all four donors.

In the naive CD8 group, cells lacked CD45RO and were positively selected for CCR7, so terminally differentiated effector memory CD45RA+ cells were left out. As concerns this clone: Its target is unknown.

This table comes from immunoSEQ multiplex PCR, and its TCRdb copy is limited to in-frame clones, with some not included. The sample includes about 2 million clones, about 95% of them seen just once. The V gene lost 0 bases and the J gene lost 0 bases, with 11 bases spanning the gap. The CDR3 has 16 amino acids. Germline V gene data show CDR1 as MGHRA and CDR2 as YSYEKL. The chain carries TRBV4-1 and TRBJ1-2; D remains unclear. This sequence originates from a man aged 18 to 30 in good health. The sequenced material came from naive CD8+ T cells sorted from blood. CDR3 loop: CASSQESEEPNYGYTF. The CDR3 DNA reads TGCGCCAGCAGCCAAGAGTCCGAGGAGCCTAACTATGGCTACACCTTC.